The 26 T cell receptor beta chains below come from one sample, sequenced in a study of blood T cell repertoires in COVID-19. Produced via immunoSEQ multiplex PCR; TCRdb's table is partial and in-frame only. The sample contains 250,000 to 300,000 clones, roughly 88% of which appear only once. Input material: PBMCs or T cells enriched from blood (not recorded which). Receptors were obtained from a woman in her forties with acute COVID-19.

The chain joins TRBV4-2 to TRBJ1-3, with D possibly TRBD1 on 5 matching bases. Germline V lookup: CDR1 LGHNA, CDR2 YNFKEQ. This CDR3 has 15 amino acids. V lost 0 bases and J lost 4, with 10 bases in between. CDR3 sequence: CASSQEKGAGNTIYF. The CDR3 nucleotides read TGTGCCAGCAGCCAAGAAAAAGGGGCGGGAAACACCATATATTTT.

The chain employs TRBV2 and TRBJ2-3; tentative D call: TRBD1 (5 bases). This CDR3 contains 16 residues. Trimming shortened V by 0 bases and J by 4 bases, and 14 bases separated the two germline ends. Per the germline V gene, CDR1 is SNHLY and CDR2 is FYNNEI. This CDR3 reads CASSEALLGRPDTQYF. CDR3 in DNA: TGTGCCAGCAGTGAAGCGCTTTTGGGGCGCCCAGATACGCAGTATTTT. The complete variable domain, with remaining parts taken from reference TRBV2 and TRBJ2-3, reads EPEVTQTPSHQVTQMGQEVILRCVPISNHLYFYWYRQILGQKVEFLVSFYNNEISEKSEIFDDQFSVERPDGSNFTLKIRSTKLEDSAMYFCASSEALLGRPDTQYFGPGTRLTVL.

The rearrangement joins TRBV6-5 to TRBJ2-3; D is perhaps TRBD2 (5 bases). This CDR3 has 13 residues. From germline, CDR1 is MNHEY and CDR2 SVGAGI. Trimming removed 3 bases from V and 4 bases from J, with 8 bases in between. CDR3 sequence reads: CASSYAGSDTQYF. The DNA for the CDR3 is TGTGCCAGCAGTTATGCGGGCTCAGATACGCAGTATTTT.

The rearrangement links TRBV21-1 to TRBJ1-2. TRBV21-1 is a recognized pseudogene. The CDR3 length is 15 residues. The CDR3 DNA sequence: TGTGCCAGCAGCAAAGGGGCAGGGGAGGGCTATGGCTACACCTTC. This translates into CASSKGAGEGYGYTF.

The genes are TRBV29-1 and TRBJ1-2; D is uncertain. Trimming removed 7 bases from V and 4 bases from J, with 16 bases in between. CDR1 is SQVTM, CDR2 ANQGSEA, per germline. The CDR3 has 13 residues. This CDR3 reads CSALAAFPYGYTF. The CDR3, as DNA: TGCAGCGCCCTGGCGGCTTTTCCCTATGGCTACACCTTC.

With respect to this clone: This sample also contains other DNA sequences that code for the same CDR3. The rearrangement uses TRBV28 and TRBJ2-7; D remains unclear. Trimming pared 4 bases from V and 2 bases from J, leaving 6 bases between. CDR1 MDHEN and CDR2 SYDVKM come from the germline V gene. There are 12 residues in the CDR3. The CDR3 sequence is CASSSGTYEQYF. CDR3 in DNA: TGTGCCAGCAGTTCGGGTACCTACGAGCAGTACTTC.

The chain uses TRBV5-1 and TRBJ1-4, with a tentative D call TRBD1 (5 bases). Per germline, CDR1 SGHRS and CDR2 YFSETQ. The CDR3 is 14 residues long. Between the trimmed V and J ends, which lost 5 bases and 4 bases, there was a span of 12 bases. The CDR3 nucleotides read TGCGCCAGCAGGGCGGTCGGGGGTAATGAAAAACTGTTTTTT. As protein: CASRAVGGNEKLFF.

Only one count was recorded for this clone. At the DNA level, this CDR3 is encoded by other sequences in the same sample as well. The CDR3: CASSLGGYGYTF. As DNA, the CDR3 is TGTGCCAGCAGTTTAGGCGGATATGGCTACACCTTC. V is TRBV28 and J is TRBJ1-2; D gene unclear. Between the trimmed V and J ends, which lost 2 bases and 5 bases, there was a span of 6 bases. Germline V lookup: CDR1 MDHEN, CDR2 SYDVKM. CDR3 length equals 12 residues.

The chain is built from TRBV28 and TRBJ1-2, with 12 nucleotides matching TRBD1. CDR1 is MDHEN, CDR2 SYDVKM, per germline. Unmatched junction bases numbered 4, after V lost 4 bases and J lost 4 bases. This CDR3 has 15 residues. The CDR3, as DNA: TGTGCCAGCAGTTATGGGACAGGGGGCATCTATGGCTACACCTTC. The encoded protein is CASSYGTGGIYGYTF.

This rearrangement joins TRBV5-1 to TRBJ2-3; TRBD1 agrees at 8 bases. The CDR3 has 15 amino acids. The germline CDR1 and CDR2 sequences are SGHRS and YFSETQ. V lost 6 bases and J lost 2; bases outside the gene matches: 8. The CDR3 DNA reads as TGCGCCAGCAATCCAACAGGGGGTATCACAGATACGCAGTATTTT. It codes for CASNPTGGITDTQYF.

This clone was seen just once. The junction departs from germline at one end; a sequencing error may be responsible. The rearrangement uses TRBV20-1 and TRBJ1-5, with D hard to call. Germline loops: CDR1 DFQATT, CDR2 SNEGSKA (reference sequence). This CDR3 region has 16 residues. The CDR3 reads CSASWRSYEGNLPQHF. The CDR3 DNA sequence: TGCAGTGCTAGTTGGCGCAGCTACGAGGGTAATCTGCCCCAGCATTTT.

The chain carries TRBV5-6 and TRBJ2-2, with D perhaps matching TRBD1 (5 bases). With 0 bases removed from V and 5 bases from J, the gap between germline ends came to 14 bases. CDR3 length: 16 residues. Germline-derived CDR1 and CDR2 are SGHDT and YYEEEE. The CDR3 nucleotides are TGTGCCAGCAGCTTGGCCACAGGTAGAAGAACCGGGGAGCTGTTTTTT. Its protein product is CASSLATGRRTGELFF.

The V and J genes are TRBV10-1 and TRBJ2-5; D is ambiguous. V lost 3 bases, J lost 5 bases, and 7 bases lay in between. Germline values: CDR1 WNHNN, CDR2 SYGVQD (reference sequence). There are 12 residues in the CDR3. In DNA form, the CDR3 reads TGCGCCAGCAGTGAACGAGTGGAGACCCAGTACTTC. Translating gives CASSERVETQYF.

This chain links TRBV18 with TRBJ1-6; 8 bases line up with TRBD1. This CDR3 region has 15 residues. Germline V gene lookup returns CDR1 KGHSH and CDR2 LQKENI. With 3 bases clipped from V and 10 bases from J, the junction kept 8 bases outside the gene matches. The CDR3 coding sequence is TGTGCCAGCTCACCCACAGGGGGGAATTCATCACCCCTCCACTTT. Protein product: CASSPTGGNSSPLHF.

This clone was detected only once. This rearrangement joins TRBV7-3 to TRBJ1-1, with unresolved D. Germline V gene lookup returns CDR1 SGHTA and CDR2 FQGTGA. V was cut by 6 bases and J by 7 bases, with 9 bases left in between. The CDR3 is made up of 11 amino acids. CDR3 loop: CASREKDEAFF. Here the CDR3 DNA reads TGTGCCAGCAGGGAGAAGGATGAAGCTTTCTTT. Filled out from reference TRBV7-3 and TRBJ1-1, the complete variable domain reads GAGVSQTPSNKVTEKGKYVELRCDPISGHTALYWYRQSLGQGPEFLIYFQGTGAADDSGLPNDRFFAVRPEGSVSTLKIQRTERGDSAVYLCASREKDEAFFGQGTRLTVV.

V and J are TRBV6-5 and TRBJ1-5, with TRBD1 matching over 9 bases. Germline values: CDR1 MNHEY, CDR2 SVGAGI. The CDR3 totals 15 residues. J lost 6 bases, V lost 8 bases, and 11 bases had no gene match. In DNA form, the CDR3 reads TGTGCCAGCGACAAATCGGGACAGGGCGGTCAGCCCCAGCATTTT. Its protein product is CASDKSGQGGQPQHF.

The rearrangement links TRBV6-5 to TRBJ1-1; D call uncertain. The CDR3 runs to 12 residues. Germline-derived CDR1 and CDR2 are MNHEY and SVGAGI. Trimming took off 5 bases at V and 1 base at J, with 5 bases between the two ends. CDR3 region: CASSPQNTEAFF. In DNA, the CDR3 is TGTGCCAGCAGTCCCCAGAACACTGAAGCTTTCTTT.

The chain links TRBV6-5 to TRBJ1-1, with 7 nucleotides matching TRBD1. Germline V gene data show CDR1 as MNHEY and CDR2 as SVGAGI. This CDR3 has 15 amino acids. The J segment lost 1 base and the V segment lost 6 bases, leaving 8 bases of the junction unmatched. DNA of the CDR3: TGTGCCAGCAGGAGACCCGGGACAGCGAACACTGAAGCTTTCTTT. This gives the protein CASRRPGTANTEAFF.

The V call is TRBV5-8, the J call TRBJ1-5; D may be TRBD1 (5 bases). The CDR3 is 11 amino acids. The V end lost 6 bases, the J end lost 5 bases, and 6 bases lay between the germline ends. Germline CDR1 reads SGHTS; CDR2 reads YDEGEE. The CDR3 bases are TGTGCCAGCAAAGGGGATCAGCCCCAGCATTTT. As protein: CASKGDQPQHF.

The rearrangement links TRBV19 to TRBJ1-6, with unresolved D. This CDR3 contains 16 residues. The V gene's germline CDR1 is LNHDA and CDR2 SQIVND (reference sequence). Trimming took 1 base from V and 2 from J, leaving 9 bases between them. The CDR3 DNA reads TGTGCCAGTAGTATAGCACAGAGGGCCTATAATTCACCCCTCCACTTT. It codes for CASSIAQRAYNSPLHF. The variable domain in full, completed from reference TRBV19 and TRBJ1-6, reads DGGITQSPKYLFRKEGQNVTLSCEQNLNHDAMYWYRQDPGQGLRLIYYSQIVNDFQKGDIAEGYSVSREKKESFPLTVTSAQKNPTAFYLCASSIAQRAYNSPLHFGNGTRLTVT.

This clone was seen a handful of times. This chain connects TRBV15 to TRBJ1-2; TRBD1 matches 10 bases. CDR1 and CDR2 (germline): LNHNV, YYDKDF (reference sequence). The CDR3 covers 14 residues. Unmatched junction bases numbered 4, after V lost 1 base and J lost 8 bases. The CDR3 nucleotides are TGTGCCACCAGCAGAGGGGACAGGGGTCGGGGCTACACCTTC. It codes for CATSRGDRGRGYTF.

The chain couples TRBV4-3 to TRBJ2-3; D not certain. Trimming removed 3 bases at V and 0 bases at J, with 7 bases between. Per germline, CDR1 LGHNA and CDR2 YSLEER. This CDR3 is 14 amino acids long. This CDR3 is CASSHLSSTDTQYF. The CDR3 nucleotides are TGCGCCAGCAGCCACCTTTCTAGCACAGATACGCAGTATTTT.

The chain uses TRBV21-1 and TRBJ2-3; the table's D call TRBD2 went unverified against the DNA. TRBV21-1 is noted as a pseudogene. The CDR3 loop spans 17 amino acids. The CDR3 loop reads CASSKDRGGSSTDTQYF. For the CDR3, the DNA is TGTGCCAGCAGCAAAGATCGGGGGGGTTCTAGCACAGATACGCAGTATTTT.

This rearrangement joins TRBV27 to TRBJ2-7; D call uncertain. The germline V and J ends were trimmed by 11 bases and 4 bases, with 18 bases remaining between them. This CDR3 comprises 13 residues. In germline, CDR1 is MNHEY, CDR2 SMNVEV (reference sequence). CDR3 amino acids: CAGNPKTRYEQYF. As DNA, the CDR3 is TGTGCCGGCAACCCCAAGACAAGGTACGAGCAGTACTTC.

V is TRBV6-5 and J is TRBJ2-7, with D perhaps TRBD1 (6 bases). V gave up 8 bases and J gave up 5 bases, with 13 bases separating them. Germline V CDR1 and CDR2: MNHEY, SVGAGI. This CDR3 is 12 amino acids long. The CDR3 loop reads CASWGLSHEQYF. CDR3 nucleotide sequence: TGTGCCAGCTGGGGGCTGTCACACGAGCAGTACTTC.

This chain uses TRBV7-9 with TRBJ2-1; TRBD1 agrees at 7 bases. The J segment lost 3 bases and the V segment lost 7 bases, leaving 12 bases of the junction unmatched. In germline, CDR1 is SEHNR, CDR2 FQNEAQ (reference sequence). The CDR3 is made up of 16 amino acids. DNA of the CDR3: TGTGCCAGCACCTACCAGGGGGTAGCGATCTACAATGAGCAGTTCTTC. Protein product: CASTYQGVAIYNEQFF. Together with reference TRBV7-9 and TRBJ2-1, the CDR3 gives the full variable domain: DTGVSQNPRHKITKRGQNVTFRCDPISEHNRLYWYRQTLGQGPEFLTYFQNEAQLEKSRLLSDRFSAERPKGSFSTLEIQRTEQGDSAMYLCASTYQGVAIYNEQFFGPGTRLTVL.